This entry lists 31 T cell receptor beta chains sequenced from one sample in a study of blood T cell repertoires in COVID-19. The method was immunoSEQ multiplex PCR; TCRdb's version includes in-frame clones alone and lacks a portion of them. The table has 150,000 to 200,000 clones, 82% seen once; the top ten hold around 7%. What was sequenced was peripheral blood. The receptors stem from a woman between 40 and 55 years old with COVID-19, enrolled during active disease.

This clone has a handful of counts. V gene TRBV7-9 combines with J gene TRBJ1-4, with TRBD1 as a possible D gene (5 bases). Germline V lookup: CDR1 SEHNR, CDR2 FQNEAQ (reference sequence). There are 15 residues in the CDR3. V lost 2 bases and J 2 bases, leaving 9 bases between the germline ends. In DNA form, the CDR3 reads TGTGCCAGCAGCTTAAGTCAGGGTACTAATGAAAAACTGTTTTTT. Translated, it gives CASSLSQGTNEKLFF.

This clone was recorded only once. This chain joins TRBV3-1 (or the pseudogene TRBV3-2) and TRBJ2-2; 12 bases agree with TRBD1. The CDR3 is made up of 18 amino acids. V shed 3 bases, J shed 7 bases, and the junction held 12 bases outside the gene matches. CDR1 and CDR2 (germline): LGHDT, YNNKEL (reference sequence). CDR3 sequence (DNA): TGTGCCAGCAGCCAGTTAGGAACGGGACAGGGGGCAATCGGGGAGCTGTTTTTT. It encodes CASSQLGTGQGAIGELFF.

V and J are TRBV27 and TRBJ2-5, with TRBD1 matching 9 bases. After removal of 5 bases from V and 7 bases from J, the junction contained 17 bases not matched to a gene. This CDR3 region has 17 residues. Germline loops: CDR1 MNHEY, CDR2 SMNVEV (reference sequence). In DNA form, the CDR3 reads TGTGCCAGCAGTCCTAGGGCGGGACAGGGTTACGGTGGGACCCAGTACTTC. Translating gives CASSPRAGQGYGGTQYF.

This chain uses TRBV7-2 with TRBJ2-7, with a tentative D call TRBD1 (6 bases). CDR1 is SGHTA, CDR2 FQGNSA, per germline. Trimming stripped 1 base from V and 3 bases from J, with 13 bases between. This CDR3 is 15 amino acids long. This CDR3 reads CASSLGVTGGYEQYV. In nucleotides, the CDR3 is TGTGCCAGCAGCTTAGGTGTGACAGGCGGCTACGAGCAGTACGTC.

The chain links TRBV10-3 to TRBJ2-2; possible D gene TRBD1, 7 bases. Germline CDR1 and CDR2: ENHRY and SYGVKD. The CDR3 loop spans 12 amino acids. V shed 11 bases and J shed 6 bases, with 13 bases lying between them. CDR3 coding DNA: TGTGCCTCGCCAGGGGGGTCCGGGGAGCTGTTTTTT. It encodes CASPGGSGELFF.

The chain employs TRBV28 and TRBJ2-3; 11 nucleotides match TRBD2. The V gene's germline CDR1 is MDHEN and CDR2 SYDVKM. J gave up 0 bases and V 6 bases, and 2 bases lay outside the gene matches. This CDR3 has 15 residues. This CDR3 reads CASSGTSGSTDTQYF. In DNA, the CDR3 is TGTGCCAGCAGCGGGACTAGCGGAAGCACAGATACGCAGTATTTT.

This CDR3 is CASSSYREDTQYF. The CDR3 DNA follows: TGTGCCAGCAGCAGCTACCGGGAGGATACGCAGTATTTT. The chain employs TRBV9 and TRBJ2-3; TRBD2 is a possible D gene (6 bases). CDR3 length equals 13 residues. Trimming took off 4 bases at V and 6 bases at J, with 12 bases between the two ends. The germline CDR1 and CDR2 sequences are SGDLS and YYNGEE.

J is TRBJ2-7 and V is TRBV3-1 (or the pseudogene TRBV3-2), with 7 bases fitting TRBD2. The V and J ends lost 4 bases and 2 bases, in that order; junction bases with no gene match: 5. The CDR3 is made up of 14 amino acids. Germline CDR1 reads LGHDT; CDR2 reads YNNKEL (reference sequence). CDR3 DNA: TGTGCCAGCAGCCGGCGGGAGACCCCCTACGAGCAGTACTTC. Protein sequence: CASSRRETPYEQYF.

V is TRBV6-6 and J is TRBJ2-2; 7 bases are a match to TRBD1. Germline CDR1 MNHNY, CDR2 SVGAGI (reference sequence). The V gene end was trimmed by 6 bases and the J gene end by 2 bases; junction bases not matched to a gene: 9. This CDR3 has 16 residues. The CDR3 region is CASSVDRALNTGELFF. In DNA form, the CDR3 reads TGTGCCAGCAGCGTCGACAGGGCCCTTAACACCGGGGAGCTGTTTTTT.

This chain connects TRBV6-5 to TRBJ2-6, with D possibly TRBD1 on 5 matching bases. The CDR3 loop spans 16 amino acids. Germline V gene lookup returns CDR1 MNHEY and CDR2 SVGAGI. V was pared by 4 bases and J by 1 base, with 11 bases between. CDR3 region: CASSWKGLSGANVLTF. In DNA form, the CDR3 reads TGTGCCAGCAGTTGGAAGGGGTTATCTGGGGCCAACGTCCTGACTTTC.

J is TRBJ2-7 and V is TRBV6-5; 11 bases align to TRBD2. V lost 8 bases to trimming and J lost 6 bases; unmatched junction nucleotides: 9. The CDR3 totals 14 residues. Germline V gives CDR1 MNHEY, CDR2 SVGAGI. The CDR3: CASLLAGAVGEQYF. The CDR3 nucleotides are TGTGCCAGCCTACTAGCGGGAGCCGTAGGCGAGCAGTACTTC.

In this sample, this clone turned up a few times. V usage is TRBV29-1 and J usage is TRBJ1-2, with 7 bases aligning to TRBD1. The CDR3 is made up of 15 amino acids. Germline loops: CDR1 SQVTM, CDR2 ANQGSEA. The ends lost 5 bases at V and 0 bases at J; junction bases unmatched: 9. The CDR3 reads CSVTPWTGTNYGYTF. The CDR3 bases are TGCAGCGTTACCCCTTGGACAGGCACTAACTATGGCTACACCTTC. Full variable domain (rest looked up from reference TRBV29-1 and TRBJ1-2): SAVISQKPSRDICQRGTSLTIQCQVDSQVTMMFWYRQQPGQSLTLIATANQGSEATYESGFVIDKFPISRPNLTFSTLTVSNMSPEDSSIYLCSVTPWTGTNYGYTFGSGTRLTVV.

For this clone: Compared with germline, one end of the junction differs, possibly owing to a read error. The J gene is TRBJ2-2, the V gene TRBV7-7, with D tentatively TRBD2 (6 bases). This CDR3 has 15 amino acids. Germline V gene data show CDR1 as SSHAT and CDR2 as FNYEAQ (reference sequence). The chain's CDR3 is CASSLEGTVTGELFF. CDR3 sequence (DNA): TGTGCTAGCAGCTTAGAGGGGACTGTCACCGGGGAGCTGTTTTTT.

In its sample, this clone was seen once. The chain carries TRBV5-4 and TRBJ2-5; D uncertain. Deletions cut 3 bases from V and 2 bases from J, with 8 bases between. This CDR3 has 13 residues. Germline V gene data show CDR1 as SGHNT and CDR2 as YYREEE (reference sequence). The DNA for the CDR3 is TGTGCCAGCAGCTCGGGTTCTCAAGAGACCCAGTACTTC. This codes for CASSSGSQETQYF.

This chain links TRBV27 with TRBJ1-5, with 7 bases aligning to TRBD1. The V gene's germline CDR1 is MNHEY and CDR2 SMNVEV (reference sequence). V dropped 5 bases and J dropped 6; count of bases not matched to a gene: 7. CDR3 length equals 14 residues. CDR3 in amino acids: CASSPQGIGQPQHF. As DNA, the CDR3 is TGTGCCAGCAGTCCACAGGGGATCGGTCAGCCCCAGCATTTT.

This clone has a handful of counts. This chain connects TRBV5-1 to TRBJ1-6; D perhaps matches TRBD1 (6 bases). The CDR3 consists of 13 residues. Germline lookup yields CDR1 SGHRS and CDR2 YFSETQ. V lost 7 bases, J lost 7 bases, and 12 bases lay in between. CDR3 bases: TGCGCCAGCTACAGGGTGGGCAATTCACCCCTCCACTTT. Protein product: CASYRVGNSPLHF.

The chain couples TRBV6-2 or TRBV6-3 to TRBJ1-6; unclear D gene. Germline V gene sequence: CDR1 MNHEY, CDR2 SVGEGT. V lost 5 bases to trimming and J lost 0 bases, with 11 bases between them. This CDR3 has 16 amino acids. CDR3 sequence reads: CASSARLSSYNSPLHF. The CDR3 DNA is TGTGCCAGCAGTGCGAGACTTAGCTCCTATAATTCACCCCTCCACTTT.

This sequence joins TRBV29-1 and TRBJ2-6; D is undetermined. The CDR3 is 14 residues long. Trimming stripped 5 bases from V and 0 bases from J, with 8 bases between. Germline CDR1 is SQVTM and CDR2 is ANQGSEA. The CDR3 nucleotides are TGCAGCGTTCTGTTGGCCTCTGGGGCCAACGTCCTGACTTTC. Its translation is CSVLLASGANVLTF.

The V and J genes are TRBV5-4 and TRBJ1-1; 10 nucleotides agree with TRBD1. Germline V lookup: CDR1 SGHNT, CDR2 YYREEE (reference sequence). CDR3 length equals 15 residues. V lost 4 bases to trimming and J lost 1 base; unmatched junction nucleotides: 4. The CDR3 coding sequence is TGTGCCAGCAGCCGACAGGGGGCGGGGAACACTGAAGCTTTCTTT. It is translated as CASSRQGAGNTEAFF.

The rearrangement joins TRBV5-6 to TRBJ2-1, with 7 bases fitting TRBD2. The trim removed 1 base at V and 2 bases at J, leaving 3 bases unmatched. The CDR3 spans 15 residues. In germline, CDR1 is SGHDT, CDR2 YYEEEE. The CDR3 reads CASSLSAGTYNEQFF. CDR3 in DNA: TGTGCCAGCAGCTTGTCAGCGGGGACCTACAATGAGCAGTTCTTC.

The J gene is TRBJ2-3, the V gene TRBV27; TRBD2 is a possible D gene (5 bases). The CDR3 consists of 15 residues. V was shortened by 3 bases and J by 0 bases, with 10 bases between the two germline ends. Germline values: CDR1 MNHEY, CDR2 SMNVEV (reference sequence). The CDR3 DNA reads TGTGCCAGCAGTTTCATAGCGCCTAGCACAGATACGCAGTATTTT. Protein: CASSFIAPSTDTQYF.

V usage is TRBV30 and J usage is TRBJ1-2, with D maybe TRBD1 (6 bases). The CDR3 runs 13 residues. V shed 2 bases and J shed 8 bases, with 15 bases lying between them. The germline V gene has CDR1 GTSNPN and CDR2 SVGIG (reference sequence). CDR3 nucleotides: TGTGCCTGGAGTCTATCGACAGGTTGGGGCTACACCTTC. As protein: CAWSLSTGWGYTF.

V gene TRBV5-1 combines with J gene TRBJ1-1; 8 bases align to TRBD1. Germline V gives CDR1 SGHRS, CDR2 YFSETQ. This CDR3 has 14 amino acids. Germline trimming cut 4 bases from V and 4 bases from J; bases unmatched to any gene: 6. As DNA, the CDR3 is TGCGCCAGCAGCGCAGGGGGCGCGGGCACTGAAGCTTTCTTT. Amino acids: CASSAGGAGTEAFF. Filled out from reference TRBV5-1 and TRBJ1-1, the complete variable domain reads KAGVTQTPRYLIKTRGQQVTLSCSPISGHRSVSWYQQTPGQGLQFLFEYFSETQRNKGNFPGRFSGRQFSNSRSEMNVSTLELGDSALYLCASSAGGAGTEAFFGQGTRLTVV.

The rearrangement joins TRBV21-1 to TRBJ1-2; the table's D call, TRBD1, was not checked against the DNA. TRBV21-1 is annotated as a pseudogene. The CDR3 spans 16 residues. The CDR3 here is CASSNSRDRTAYGYTF. The CDR3 DNA reads as TGTGCCAGCAGCAACAGCCGGGACAGGACTGCCTATGGCTACACCTTC.

The chain combines TRBV6-2 or TRBV6-3 with TRBJ2-1, with 8 bases fitting TRBD2. The CDR3 extends over 15 amino acids. J lost 7 bases, V lost 6 bases, and 11 bases had no gene match. Germline lookup yields CDR1 MNHEY and CDR2 SVGEGT. CDR3 loop: CASSPRGGLGNEQFF. The CDR3 nucleotides read TGTGCCAGCAGCCCCCGGGGGGGGCTGGGAAATGAGCAGTTCTTC.

J is TRBJ2-5 and V is TRBV2; 9 positions agree with TRBD1. V lost 6 bases to trimming and J lost 5 bases; unmatched junction nucleotides: 7. CDR3 length: 14 amino acids. The V gene's germline CDR1 is SNHLY and CDR2 FYNNEI. The DNA of the CDR3 is TGTGCCAGCAGCGGACAGGGGTGGCGGGAGACCCAGTACTTC. Encoded protein: CASSGQGWRETQYF. Full variable domain (outside the CDR3, taken from reference TRBV2 and TRBJ2-5): EPEVTQTPSHQVTQMGQEVILRCVPISNHLYFYWYRQILGQKVEFLVSFYNNEISEKSEIFDDQFSVERPDGSNFTLKIRSTKLEDSAMYFCASSGQGWRETQYFGPGTRLLVL.

The rearrangement uses TRBV27 and TRBJ2-3, with 12 bases matching TRBD2. The ends lost 0 bases at V and 5 bases at J; junction bases unmatched: 0. The CDR3 totals 15 residues. Germline CDR1 reads MNHEY; CDR2 reads SMNVEV (reference sequence). The CDR3, as DNA: TGTGCCAGCAGTTTATCGACTAGCGGGAGAGATACGCAGTATTTT. Protein product: CASSLSTSGRDTQYF.

The chain couples TRBV19 to TRBJ2-2; TRBD1 agrees at 8 bases. CDR3 length: 14 residues. Looked up from germline, CDR1 is LNHDA and CDR2 is SQIVND (reference sequence). With V trimmed by 5 bases and J by 1 base, 0 bases remained unmatched. CDR3 region: CASSGQGNTGELFF. DNA of the CDR3: TGTGCCAGTAGTGGACAGGGGAACACCGGGGAGCTGTTTTTT.

V gene TRBV7-8 combines with J gene TRBJ2-3; D gene uncertain. The CDR3 contains 14 residues. From germline, CDR1 is SGHVS and CDR2 FQNEAQ. V gave up 5 bases and J gave up 3 bases, with 12 bases separating them. The CDR3 here is CASSPFSRTDTQYF. For the CDR3, the DNA is TGTGCCAGCAGCCCGTTTAGCAGAACAGATACGCAGTATTTT.

The chain recombines TRBV15 with TRBJ1-4; D gene uncertain. The V end lost 1 base, the J end lost 4 bases, and 13 bases lay between the germline ends. The CDR3 contains 16 residues. The V gene's germline CDR1 is LNHNV and CDR2 YYDKDF (reference sequence). CDR3: CATSRGSAHDNEKLFF. The CDR3 DNA sequence: TGTGCCACCAGCAGAGGTAGCGCCCATGATAATGAAAAACTGTTTTTT.

For the CDR3, the DNA is TGTGCCAGCAGAATAGGGGGCGCGGACTATGGCTACACCTTC. As protein: CASRIGGADYGYTF. The rearrangement uses TRBV2 and TRBJ1-2; 7 positions agree with TRBD1. The V gene's germline CDR1 is SNHLY and CDR2 FYNNEI. V lost 6 bases and J lost 3; bases outside the gene matches: 7. The CDR3 has 14 amino acids. Based on the CDR3 plus reference TRBV2 and TRBJ1-2, the full variable domain is EPEVTQTPSHQVTQMGQEVILRCVPISNHLYFYWYRQILGQKVEFLVSFYNNEISEKSEIFDDQFSVERPDGSNFTLKIRSTKLEDSAMYFCASRIGGADYGYTFGSGTRLTVV.